Presented here are 32 T cell receptor beta chains from one specimen sequenced in a study of blood T cell repertoires in COVID-19. Sequencing was performed with immunoSEQ multiplex PCR; in TCRdb, only in-frame clones are kept and a portion is missing. The sample yields some 19,000 clones, over 75% seen once. The specimen sequenced was peripheral blood. The receptors were gathered from an elderly man with acute or convalescent COVID-19.

This chain joins TRBV7-9 and TRBJ2-2, with D perhaps TRBD2 (7 bases). V was shortened by 5 bases and J by 6 bases, with 16 bases between the two germline ends. The germline V gene has CDR1 SEHNR and CDR2 FQNEAQ (reference sequence). The CDR3 extends over 15 amino acids. CDR3 loop: CASSLMRGRAGELFF. In DNA form, the CDR3 reads TGTGCCAGCAGCCTTATGCGGGGGCGTGCCGGGGAGCTGTTTTTT.

The gene calls are TRBV28 and TRBJ1-4, with D perhaps TRBD1 (5 bases). This CDR3 region has 15 residues. Deletions cut 4 bases from V and 1 base from J, with 10 bases between. The germline V gene has CDR1 MDHEN and CDR2 SYDVKM. This chain's CDR3 is CASSYQGVTNEKLFF. Written as DNA, the CDR3 is TGTGCCAGCAGTTACCAAGGGGTAACTAATGAAAAACTGTTTTTT.

The V gene is TRBV28, the J gene TRBJ1-2, with 7 positions matching TRBD1. The CDR3 spans 14 residues. V lost 6 bases to trimming and J lost 4 bases; unmatched junction nucleotides: 8. The germline V gene encodes CDR1 MDHEN and CDR2 SYDVKM. As DNA, the CDR3 is TGTGCCAGCAGACCGACAGGGAACGTCTATGGCTACACCTTC. Protein product: CASRPTGNVYGYTF.

The chain recombines TRBV5-1 with TRBJ1-1; D perhaps matches TRBD1 (5 bases). CDR1 and CDR2 from the germline V gene are SGHRS and YFSETQ. The CDR3 has 16 amino acids. Trimming shortened V by 3 bases and J by 6 bases, and 21 bases separated the two germline ends. CDR3 protein: CASSWGQDVRGSEAFF. The CDR3 region has the DNA TGCGCCAGCAGCTGGGGCCAAGACGTAAGGGGCTCTGAAGCTTTCTTT.

Only one count was recorded for this clone. This chain connects TRBV12-3 or TRBV12-4 to TRBJ2-7, with D uncertain. There are 12 residues in the CDR3. Deletions cut 4 bases from V and 1 base from J, with 5 bases between. The CDR3 here is CASSSFSYEQYF. The CDR3 bases are TGTGCCAGCAGTTCGTTTTCCTACGAGCAGTACTTC.

This rearrangement joins TRBV6-2 or TRBV6-3 to TRBJ1-2; D gene ambiguous. Trimming pared 5 bases from V and 7 bases from J, leaving 17 bases between. CDR3 length equals 14 residues. Germline lookup yields CDR1 MNHEY and CDR2 SVGEGT. The CDR3 spells CASSTPGREAGYTF. CDR3 coding DNA: TGTGCCAGCAGTACCCCCGGGAGGGAGGCTGGCTACACCTTC.

This clone has more than one count but fewer than ten. The DNA of the CDR3 is TGTGCCTGGAGAACTAACTTGAACACTGAAGCTTTCTTT. This sequence encodes CAWRTNLNTEAFF. The chain uses TRBV30 and TRBJ1-1, with D unclear. The CDR3 runs 13 residues. CDR1 is GTSNPN, CDR2 SVGIG, per germline (reference sequence). Trimming left V 3 bases short and J 0 bases short, with 8 bases between.

This chain connects TRBV5-4 to TRBJ2-1, with TRBD2 as a possible D gene (5 bases). V lost 4 bases to trimming and J lost 0 bases, with 14 bases between them. This CDR3 has 16 residues. The germline V gene encodes CDR1 SGHNT and CDR2 YYREEE (reference sequence). The CDR3: CASSLGSPSSYNEQFF. CDR3 nucleotide sequence: TGTGCCAGCAGCCTAGGGAGCCCGAGCTCCTACAATGAGCAGTTCTTC.

The chain uses TRBV7-2 and TRBJ1-2; TRBD1 matches 8 bases. After removal of 5 bases from V and 5 bases from J, the junction contained 10 bases not matched to a gene. This CDR3 comprises 15 residues. Germline lookup yields CDR1 SGHTA and CDR2 FQGNSA. The CDR3 sequence is CASSAQTGERYGYTF. The CDR3 DNA is TGTGCCAGCAGCGCTCAGACAGGGGAGCGGTATGGCTACACCTTC.

The V and J genes are TRBV28 and TRBJ1-5; D not certain. Germline CDR1 and CDR2: MDHEN and SYDVKM. Trimming left V 5 bases short and J 2 bases short, with 13 bases between. The CDR3 has 15 residues. The CDR3 loop reads CASSPRERGNQPQHF. CDR3 nucleotide sequence: TGTGCCAGCAGTCCGAGGGAAAGGGGCAATCAGCCCCAGCATTTT. Full variable domain (rest looked up from reference TRBV28 and TRBJ1-5): DVKVTQSSRYLVKRTGEKVFLECVQDMDHENMFWYRQDPGLGLRLIYFSYDVKMKEKGDIPEGYSVSREKKERFSLILESASTNQTSMYLCASSPRERGNQPQHFGDGTRLSIL.

The chain couples TRBV7-2 to TRBJ1-5, with 7 bases matching TRBD1. V trimming: 2 bases; J trimming: 7 bases; junction bases outside the gene matches: 8. From germline, CDR1 is SGHTA and CDR2 FQGNSA. The CDR3 runs 15 residues. CDR3 sequence: CASSLRQGGGQPQHF. CDR3 DNA sequence: TGTGCCAGCAGCTTAAGACAGGGAGGAGGCCAGCCCCAGCATTTT.

Here the CDR3 reads CASSSTGTGNEQYF. Here the CDR3 DNA reads TGTGCCAGCAGTAGCACCGGGACAGGGAACGAGCAGTACTTC. The chain links TRBV6-2 or TRBV6-3 to TRBJ2-7; TRBD1 matches at 9 bases. The CDR3 totals 14 residues. Trimming removed 5 bases from V and 5 bases from J; junction bases left unmatched: 7. Looked up from germline, CDR1 is MNHEY and CDR2 is SVGEGT.

V is TRBV5-1 and J is TRBJ2-7, with 10 positions matching TRBD1. Germline V gene lookup returns CDR1 SGHRS and CDR2 YFSETQ. Trimming took 1 base from V and 1 from J; bases not matched to a gene: 8. The CDR3 totals 17 residues. Here the CDR3 reads CASSLRPPGQGSYEQYF. Written as DNA, the CDR3 is TGCGCCAGCAGCTTGAGACCGCCGGGACAGGGGTCCTACGAGCAGTACTTC.

In DNA form, the CDR3 reads TGTGCCAGCAGCTACGTTCTAGGACAGGGGGATGAAAAACTGTTTTTT. Protein: CASSYVLGQGDEKLFF. This sequence joins TRBV5-8 and TRBJ1-4; 10 nucleotides align to TRBD1. Per the germline V gene, CDR1 is SGHTS and CDR2 is YDEGEE. The CDR3 contains 16 residues. Trimming cost V 3 bases and J 6 bases; bases outside gene matches: 8.

V is TRBV10-3 and J is TRBJ1-6; D is possibly TRBD1 (5 bases). The CDR3 totals 16 residues. CDR1 is ENHRY, CDR2 SYGVKD, per germline. V lost 6 bases to trimming and J lost 5 bases, with 17 bases between them. The CDR3 coding sequence is TGTGCCATCAGATCAGGGTATCTTAAGGATAATTCACCCCTCCACTTT. Translation: CAIRSGYLKDNSPLHF.

The J gene is TRBJ2-3, the V gene TRBV7-2, with 12 nucleotides matching TRBD2. With V trimmed by 4 bases and J by 1 base, 0 bases remained unmatched. Looked up from germline, CDR1 is SGHTA and CDR2 is FQGNSA. This CDR3 has 15 amino acids. The CDR3 loop reads CASSWTSGGTDTQYF. The CDR3 DNA is TGTGCCAGCAGCTGGACTAGCGGGGGCACAGATACGCAGTATTTT.

The chain joins TRBV11-2 to TRBJ1-1; 8 bases are shared with TRBD1. Trimming at V came to 7 bases and at J to 5 bases, leaving 6 bases not matched to a gene. In germline, CDR1 is SGHAT, CDR2 FQNNGV. The CDR3 has 13 amino acids. CDR3 loop: CASNRDRSTEAFF. CDR3 in DNA: TGTGCCAGCAACAGGGACAGGTCGACTGAAGCTTTCTTT.

This chain links TRBV9 with TRBJ1-4; D perhaps matches TRBD1 (5 bases). The V gene's germline CDR1 is SGDLS and CDR2 YYNGEE. V was trimmed by 4 bases and J by 8 bases, leaving 18 bases between them. This CDR3 is 15 amino acids long. The CDR3 DNA follows: TGTGCCAGCAGCTACTCGACAGAGCCTTCGGAAAAACTGTTTTTT. It codes for CASSYSTEPSEKLFF.

The genes are TRBV7-2 and TRBJ1-4, with D unclear. Trimming removed 5 bases from V and 8 bases from J, with 18 bases in between. The CDR3 consists of 15 residues. Germline CDR1 reads SGHTA; CDR2 reads FQGNSA. The CDR3 loop reads CASSPLRVGGEKLFF. DNA for the CDR3: TGTGCCAGCAGCCCTTTGCGGGTGGGAGGAGAAAAACTGTTTTTT. The full variable domain, completed using reference TRBV7-2 and TRBJ1-4, is GAGVSQSPSNKVTEKGKDVELRCDPISGHTALYWYRQSLGQGLEFLIYFQGNSAPDKSGLPSDRFSAERTGGSVSTLTIQRTQQEDSAVYLCASSPLRVGGEKLFFGSGTQLSVL.

By its share, this clone is large (0.1 to 1%). The chain links TRBV28 to TRBJ2-1; 7 bases are a match to TRBD1. Per germline, CDR1 MDHEN and CDR2 SYDVKM. After removal of 6 bases from V and 8 bases from J, the junction contained 16 bases not matched to a gene. This CDR3 is built from 16 residues. CDR3 sequence reads: CASSPPDRDSRHEQFF. CDR3 bases: TGTGCCAGCAGCCCACCCGACCGGGACAGTCGGCATGAGCAGTTCTTC.

This chain joins TRBV7-2 and TRBJ1-1; 11 nucleotides align to TRBD1. J gave up 4 bases and V 3 bases, and 4 bases lay outside the gene matches. This CDR3 region has 15 residues. Germline V gene sequence: CDR1 SGHTA, CDR2 FQGNSA. The CDR3 protein is CASSFHGQGATEAFF. The CDR3 DNA reads as TGTGCCAGCAGCTTCCATGGACAGGGGGCCACTGAAGCTTTCTTT.

The chain carries TRBV18 and TRBJ1-1; D may be TRBD1 (6 bases). Germline assignment: CDR1 KGHSH and CDR2 LQKENI. Trimming removed 1 base at V and 0 bases at J, with 12 bases between. This CDR3 comprises 16 residues. CDR3 loop: CASSPQLGQLNTEAFF. CDR3 bases: TGTGCCAGCTCACCACAGCTTGGACAGTTGAACACTGAAGCTTTCTTT. Full variable domain (outside the CDR3, taken from reference TRBV18 and TRBJ1-1): NAGVMQNPRHLVRRRGQEARLRCSPMKGHSHVYWYRQLPEEGLKFMVYLQKENIIDESGMPKERFSAEFPKEGPSILRIQQVVRGDSAAYFCASSPQLGQLNTEAFFGQGTRLTVV.

V and J are TRBV2 and TRBJ1-1, with unresolved D. V gave up 0 bases and J gave up 1 base, with 6 bases separating them. The CDR3 loop spans 14 amino acids. CDR1 and CDR2 from the germline V gene are SNHLY and FYNNEI. The CDR3 region has the DNA TGTGCCAGCAGTGAAGCGTCGGGGAACACTGAAGCTTTCTTT. This codes for CASSEASGNTEAFF.

The chain couples TRBV5-1 to TRBJ2-2; 7 nucleotides align to TRBD2. The CDR3 sequence is 15 residues long. Germline CDR1 and CDR2: SGHRS and YFSETQ. V lost 4 bases and J lost 1; bases outside the gene matches: 4. CDR3 in amino acids: CASSHVAGNTGELFF. The CDR3 region has the DNA TGCGCCAGCAGCCACGTAGCGGGGAACACCGGGGAGCTGTTTTTT.

V gene TRBV20-1 combines with J gene TRBJ1-1, with D possibly TRBD1 on 5 matching bases. Germline V gene data show CDR1 as DFQATT and CDR2 as SNEGSKA (reference sequence). This CDR3 has 11 amino acids. CDR3 sequence: CSGQFNTEAFF. CDR3 nucleotides: TGCAGCGGACAATTCAACACTGAAGCTTTCTTT.

The chain recombines TRBV28 with TRBJ1-1, with D possibly being TRBD1 (6 bases). The V gene lost 6 bases and the J gene lost 4 bases, with 15 bases spanning the gap. This CDR3 has 14 residues. Germline V lookup: CDR1 MDHEN, CDR2 SYDVKM. CDR3 residues: CASRKWGGGTEAFF. The CDR3 DNA is TGTGCCAGCAGGAAATGGGGAGGGGGCACTGAAGCTTTCTTT.

The chain couples TRBV6-5 to TRBJ1-5; 7 bases fit TRBD1. Germline trimming cut 7 bases from V and 3 bases from J; bases unmatched to any gene: 6. Looked up from germline, CDR1 is MNHEY and CDR2 is SVGAGI. The CDR3 length is 14 residues. The CDR3 loop reads CASTMGQTNQPQHF. The CDR3 bases are TGTGCCAGCACTATGGGACAGACCAATCAGCCCCAGCATTTT.

V usage is TRBV11-3 and J usage is TRBJ2-2; D gene uncertain. The CDR3 covers 14 residues. V lost 5 bases and J 3 bases, leaving 10 bases between the germline ends. Germline values: CDR1 SGHNT, CDR2 YENEEA. The CDR3 nucleotides read TGTGCCAGCAGCCCCCGTGGGCACACCGGGGAGCTGTTTTTT. This encodes CASSPRGHTGELFF.

The V call is TRBV28, the J call TRBJ1-2; D remains ambiguous. This CDR3 comprises 15 residues. Germline assignment: CDR1 MDHEN and CDR2 SYDVKM. V lost 1 base to trimming and J lost 4 bases, with 13 bases between them. CDR3 sequence reads: CASSLFRSGLYGYTF. CDR3 DNA: TGTGCCAGCAGTTTATTCCGATCAGGCCTCTATGGCTACACCTTC.

The chain links TRBV11-2 to TRBJ2-7, with TRBD1 matching 7 bases. J lost 7 bases, V lost 4 bases, and 13 bases had no gene match. The CDR3 consists of 15 residues. Germline lookup yields CDR1 SGHAT and CDR2 FQNNGV. In DNA form, the CDR3 reads TGTGCCAGCAGCTACTCAGACAGGGCGGGTCGTGAGCAGTACTTC. Amino acids: CASSYSDRAGREQYF.

J is TRBJ1-1 and V is TRBV19; unclear D gene. Per germline, CDR1 LNHDA and CDR2 SQIVND (reference sequence). The V and J ends lost 5 bases and 4 bases respectively, with 8 bases between them. The CDR3 length is 12 residues. CDR3 protein: CASSFFGTEAFF. The CDR3 DNA is TGTGCCAGTAGTTTTTTCGGCACTGAAGCTTTCTTT. The whole variable domain, filled in from reference TRBV19 and TRBJ1-1, reads DGGITQSPKYLFRKEGQNVTLSCEQNLNHDAMYWYRQDPGQGLRLIYYSQIVNDFQKGDIAEGYSVSREKKESFPLTVTSAQKNPTAFYLCASSFFGTEAFFGQGTRLTVV.

The chain employs TRBV18 and TRBJ1-1, with 7 bases that match TRBD1. The CDR3 contains 16 residues. CDR1 is KGHSH and CDR2 is LQKENI in the germline V gene. V shed 3 bases, J shed 2 bases, and the junction held 9 bases outside the gene matches. CDR3: CASSPQGGQENTEAFF. Here the CDR3 DNA reads TGTGCCAGCTCACCTCAGGGAGGACAGGAAAACACTGAAGCTTTCTTT.